This T cell receptor beta chain is from a study of cytomegalovirus exposure and HLA in healthy donors. Study outcomes and limitations: Highly shared sequence variants in one cluster were likely a sequencing artifact. Most TCR beta V segments were productive about 87% or about 30% of the time in an earlier analysis.

PCR primers comprised 60 Vbeta and 13 Jbeta primers. Method: immunoSEQ multiplex PCR; TCRdb's copy keeps in-frame clones and lacks some. The sample lists around 95,000 clones, approximately 79% occurring once. This clone was detected a few times. Its target is unknown. Sequencing was carried out using PBMCs. The sequence came from a male donor in good health and CMV-seronegative.

The CDR3 spells CASSPGTASSSGEKLFF. The CDR3 nucleotides are TGTGCCAGCAGCCCCGGGACAGCCTCAAGTTCCGGGGAAAAACTGTTTTTT. The chain has TRBV4-2 and TRBJ1-4; 7 bases match TRBD1. V gave up 4 bases and J gave up 8 bases; unmatched junction bases: 16. The length of the CDR3 is 17 residues. Germline assignment: CDR1 LGHNA and CDR2 YNFKEQ.